A selection of T cell receptor beta chains follows, all from one sample in a study of OX40 agonist ivuxolimab in advanced cancers. TCRdb keeps only in-frame clones here, not all; method: immunoSEQ multiplex PCR. The sample lists 65,000 to 75,000 clones, 88% occurring once. Sequencing used CD4+ or CD8+ T cells sorted from blood, obtained in a trial of the OX40 agonist ivuxolimab. The source is an adult with an advanced solid tumor such as melanoma, head and neck, liver or kidney cancer. The CDR3 runs from the conserved cysteine through the conserved F or W. D genes are given only for firm matches. A row's size may be missing; if present it is once, few, many or a size class.

D	V	J	size	CDR3	DNA
.	TRBV2	TRBJ1-2	.	CASRPRFNNYGYTF	TGTGCCAGTAGGCCGAGGTTTAATAACTATGGCTACACCTTC
.	TRBV29-1	TRBJ2-2	.	CSVEDLMGTGELFF	TGCAGCGTTGAAGATCTCATGGGGACGGGGGAGCTGTTTTTT
.	TRBV6-4	TRBJ1-5	.	CASRPSGNSNQPQHF	TGTGCCAGCAGGCCCAGTGGGAATAGCAATCAGCCCCAGCATTTT
.	TRBV18	TRBJ1-4	.	CASSPQGKANEKLFF	TGTGCCAGCTCACCCCAGGGGAAGGCTAATGAAAAACTGTTTTTT
.	TRBV11-2	TRBJ1-1	.	CASSLGRAGDTEAFF	TGTGCCAGCAGCTTAGGGAGGGCAGGGGACACTGAAGCTTTCTTT
.	TRBV18	TRBJ2-6	.	CASSPLTSGANVLTF	TGTGCCAGCTCACCACTTACATCTGGGGCCAACGTCCTGACTTTC
.	TRBV5-1	TRBJ2-5	.	CASSFPRQETQYF	TGCGCCAGCAGCTTCCCACGGCAAGAGACCCAGTACTTC
.	TRBV5-1	TRBJ2-2	once	CASSLVPGEGTGELFF	TGCGCCAGCAGCTTGGTCCCAGGGGAGGGCACCGGGGAGCTGTTTTTT
TRBD2	TRBV9	TRBJ2-1	.	CASSVDSGIYNEQFF	TGTGCCAGCAGCGTAGACAGCGGGATATACAATGAGCAGTTCTTC
TRBD1	TRBV2	TRBJ1-4	.	CASRVDRGHEKLFF	TGTGCCAGCAGGGTGGACAGGGGTCATGAAAAACTGTTTTTT
.	TRBV28	TRBJ2-1	.	CASRKQRAAGEQFF	TGTGCCAGCAGAAAGCAGCGGGCAGCCGGTGAGCAGTTCTTC
.	TRBV7-2	TRBJ2-1	.	CASSLGSGTAYNEQFF	TGTGCCAGCAGCTTAGGTAGCGGGACAGCCTACAATGAGCAGTTCTTC
.	TRBV5-1	TRBJ2-7	.	CASSLVGSQTYEQYF	TGCGCCAGCAGCTTGGTCGGGAGTCAAACCTACGAGCAGTACTTC
TRBD1	TRBV5-1	TRBJ2-2	.	CASGQGLNTGELFF	TGCGCCAGCGGACAGGGGTTGAACACCGGGGAGCTGTTTTTT
TRBD1	TRBV9	TRBJ2-7	.	CASSGSDRGGQYF	TGTGCCAGCAGCGGATCCGACAGGGGCGGGCAGTACTTC
TRBD2	TRBV7-3	TRBJ2-1	.	CASSLRGLASNEQFF	TGTGCCAGCAGCCTAAGGGGACTAGCGAGCAATGAGCAGTTCTTC
TRBD2	TRBV5-6	TRBJ2-1	.	CASSITGLAGGVVQFF	TGTGCCAGCAGCATAACGGGACTAGCGGGAGGAGTGGTGCAGTTCTTC
TRBD2	TRBV4-1	TRBJ2-3	.	CASSQDPASGRKDTQYF	TGCGCCAGCAGCCAAGATCCGGCTAGCGGGAGAAAAGATACGCAGTATTTT
.	TRBV18	TRBJ2-2	.	CASSPRAFRGQNTGELFF	TGTGCCAGCTCACCACGGGCGTTCAGGGGTCAAAACACCGGGGAGCTGTTTTTT
.	TRBV18	TRBJ2-3	.	CASTRDGTQYF	TGTGCCAGCACCAGAGATGGTACGCAGTATTTT
.	TRBV4-3	TRBJ1-4	.	CASSRRGDEKLFF	TGCGCCAGCAGCCGGCGGGGGGATGAAAAACTGTTTTTT
.	TRBV10-3	TRBJ2-7	once	CAISERDNRSEQYF	TGTGCCATCAGTGAGAGGGACAATAGGAGCGAGCAGTACTTC
.	TRBV15	TRBJ1-1	once	CATSRDHGTGRTEAFF	TGTGCCACCAGCAGAGATCACGGGACGGGGAGAACTGAAGCTTTCTTT
.	TRBV19	TRBJ2-1	.	CASSIGNHNEQFF	TGTGCCAGTAGTATAGGTAATCACAATGAGCAGTTCTTC
.	TRBV27	TRBJ1-4	few	CASTTIKTRGLEKLFF	TGTGCCAGCACCACCATAAAGACCCGCGGATTGGAAAAACTGTTTTTT
.	TRBV7-8	TRBJ2-7	once	CASSLTGQGGEYF	TGTGCCAGCAGCTTAACCGGACAGGGAGGGGAGTACTTC
TRBD2	TRBV28	TRBJ2-1	.	CASRRGLAGGREQFF	TGTGCCAGCAGACGAGGACTAGCGGGAGGGCGGGAGCAGTTCTTC
.	TRBV28	TRBJ2-7	.	CASSPNRVPYEQYF	TGTGCCAGCAGTCCGAACAGGGTTCCCTACGAGCAGTACTTC
.	TRBV7-2	TRBJ2-2	.	CASSLSSGNTGELFF	TGTGCCAGCAGCTTAAGTAGCGGAAACACCGGGGAGCTGTTTTTT
.	TRBV6-1	TRBJ1-3	.	CASSEPGSGNTIYF	TGTGCCAGCAGTGAACCGGGGTCCGGAAACACCATATATTTT
TRBD1	TRBV5-4	TRBJ1-2	many	CASSQRQGAGYGYTF	TGTGCCAGCAGCCAACGACAGGGGGCAGGCTATGGCTACACCTTC
.	TRBV30	TRBJ1-3	.	CAWSSRGHLLRSSGNTIYF	TGTGCCTGGAGTTCGCGAGGGCACCTGCTGCGGAGCTCTGGAAACACCATATATTTT
.	TRBV7-2	TRBJ2-3	.	CASGLGGGRMDTQYF	TGTGCCAGCGGCCTAGGGGGCGGGAGAATGGATACGCAGTATTTT
TRBD2	TRBV5-1	TRBJ2-5	.	CASSWTGGGVQETQYF	TGCGCCAGCAGCTGGACCGGCGGGGGGGTCCAAGAGACCCAGTACTTC
.	TRBV29-1	TRBJ2-5	.	CSVESAAPSKETQYF	TGCAGCGTTGAATCCGCAGCGCCGTCCAAAGAAACCCAGTACTTC
TRBD1	TRBV4-2	TRBJ1-2	.	CASSLRTGGKANYGYTF	TGTGCCAGCAGCCTTCGGACAGGGGGAAAAGCTAACTATGGCTACACCTTC
TRBD1	TRBV28	TRBJ1-5	.	CASSFTLGGYQPQHF	TGTGCCAGCAGTTTCACGCTAGGGGGCTATCAGCCCCAGCATTTT
TRBD1	TRBV5-1	TRBJ1-3	.	CASSAGTGLTGNTIYF	TGCGCCAGCAGCGCCGGGACAGGGTTAACTGGAAACACCATATATTTT
.	TRBV7-2	TRBJ2-1	.	CASTLWGAYNEQFF	TGTGCCAGCACTTTATGGGGCGCCTACAATGAGCAGTTCTTC
.	TRBV7-3	TRBJ1-4	.	CASSQGRGSANEKLFF	TGTGCCAGCAGCCAGGGTCGGGGGTCGGCTAATGAAAAACTGTTTTTT
.	TRBV5-6	TRBJ1-3	.	CASSLAGGRWSGNTIYF	TGTGCCAGCAGCTTGGCGGGCGGCCGATGGAGTGGAAACACCATATATTTT
TRBD2	TRBV11-2	TRBJ2-3	.	CASTFPTSGRRDTQYF	TGTGCCAGCACCTTCCCGACTAGCGGGAGACGGGATACGCAGTATTTT
.	TRBV28	TRBJ1-2	.	CASSLSLIGYTF	TGTGCCAGCAGTCTAAGCCTAATAGGCTACACCTTC
TRBD2	TRBV6-5	TRBJ2-7	.	CASRVPGTSALEQYF	TGTGCCAGCAGGGTGCCCGGGACTAGCGCTCTCGAGCAGTACTTC
.	TRBV4-2	TRBJ1-1	.	CASSHRGQNTEAFF	TGTGCCAGCAGCCACCGGGGGCAGAACACTGAAGCTTTCTTT
.	TRBV29-1	TRBJ1-1	.	CSGGGGAEAFF	TGCAGCGGTGGAGGGGGGGCTGAAGCTTTCTTT
.	TRBV21-1	TRBJ1-2	once	CASNGPIDRDHYGYTF	TGTGCCAGCAACGGACCCATAGACAGGGACCACTATGGCTACACCTTC
.	TRBV27	TRBJ1-2	.	CASKKAEYGYTF	TGTGCCAGCAAGAAAGCGGAGTATGGCTACACCTTC
.	TRBV4-3	TRBJ1-1	.	CASSQGVGGGTEAFF	TGCGCCAGCAGCCAAGGGGTTGGGGGAGGAACTGAAGCTTTCTTT
.	TRBV28	TRBJ1-5	.	CASSPRPNHQPQHF	TGTGCCAGCAGTCCACGTCCGAACCATCAGCCCCAGCATTTT
.	TRBV7-2	TRBJ2-6	.	CASTSGANVLTF	TGTGCCAGCACCTCTGGGGCCAACGTCCTGACTTTC
TRBD2	TRBV7-2	TRBJ2-7	.	CASSRLAGSAYEQYF	TGTGCCAGCAGCAGGCTAGCGGGATCCGCCTACGAGCAGTACTTC
TRBD2	TRBV18	TRBJ2-1	.	CASSPTRGVNEQFF	TGTGCCAGCTCCCCTACCCGGGGGGTGAATGAGCAGTTCTTC
TRBD2	TRBV18	TRBJ2-7	.	CASSGIAGGTYEQYF	TGTGCCAGCTCAGGAATAGCGGGAGGGACGTACGAGCAGTACTTC
TRBD2	TRBV6-5	TRBJ2-1	.	CASSGTSGRGNEQFF	TGTGCCAGCAGTGGGACTAGCGGGAGAGGCAATGAGCAGTTCTTC
TRBD1	TRBV6-1	TRBJ1-2	.	CASRDSNYGYTF	TGTGCCAGCCGGGACAGTAACTATGGCTACACCTTC
.	TRBV6-5	TRBJ1-1	.	CASSYSGTVNEAFF	TGTGCCAGCAGTTACTCGGGGACGGTGAATGAAGCTTTCTTT
.	TRBV19	TRBJ1-4	.	CASSIKRSGGFNEKLFF	TGTGCCAGTAGTATCAAGAGGAGTGGCGGCTTTAATGAAAAACTGTTTTTT
.	TRBV28	TRBJ2-5	.	CASSLSPGTLGETQYF	TGTGCCAGCAGTTTGTCCCCAGGGACGTTGGGAGAGACCCAGTACTTC
TRBD2	TRBV5-1	TRBJ2-7	.	CASSLSGENYEQYF	TGCGCCAGCAGCTTAAGCGGGGAAAACTACGAGCAGTACTTC